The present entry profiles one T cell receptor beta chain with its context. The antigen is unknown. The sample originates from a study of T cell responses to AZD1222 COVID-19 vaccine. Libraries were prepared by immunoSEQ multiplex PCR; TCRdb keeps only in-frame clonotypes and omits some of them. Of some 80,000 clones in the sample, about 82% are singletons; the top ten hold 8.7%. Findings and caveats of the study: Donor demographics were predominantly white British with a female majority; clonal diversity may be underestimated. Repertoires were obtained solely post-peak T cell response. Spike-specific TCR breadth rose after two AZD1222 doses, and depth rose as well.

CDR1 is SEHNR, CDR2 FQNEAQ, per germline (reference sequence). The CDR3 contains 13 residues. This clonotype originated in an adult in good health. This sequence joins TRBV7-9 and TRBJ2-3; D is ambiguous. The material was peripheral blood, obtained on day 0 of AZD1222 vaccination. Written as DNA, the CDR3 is TGTGCAGAGCGACCACCTAGCACAGATACGCAGTATTTT. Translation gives CAERPPSTDTQYF.